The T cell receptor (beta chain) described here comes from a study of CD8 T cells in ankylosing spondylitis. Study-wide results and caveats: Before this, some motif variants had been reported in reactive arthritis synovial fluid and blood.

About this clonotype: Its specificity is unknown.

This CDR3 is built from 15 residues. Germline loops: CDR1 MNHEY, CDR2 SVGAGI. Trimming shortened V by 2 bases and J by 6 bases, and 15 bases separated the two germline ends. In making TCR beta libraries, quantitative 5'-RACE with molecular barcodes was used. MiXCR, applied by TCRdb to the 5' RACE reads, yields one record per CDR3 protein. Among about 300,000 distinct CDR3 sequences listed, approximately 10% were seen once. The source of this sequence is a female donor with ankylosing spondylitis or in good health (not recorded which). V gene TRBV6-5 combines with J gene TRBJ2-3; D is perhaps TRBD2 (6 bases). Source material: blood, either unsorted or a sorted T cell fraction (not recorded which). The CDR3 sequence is CASSYRGGAVDTQYF. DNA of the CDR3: TGTGCCAGCAGTTACAGGGGCGGGGCGGTGGATACGCAGTATTTT.